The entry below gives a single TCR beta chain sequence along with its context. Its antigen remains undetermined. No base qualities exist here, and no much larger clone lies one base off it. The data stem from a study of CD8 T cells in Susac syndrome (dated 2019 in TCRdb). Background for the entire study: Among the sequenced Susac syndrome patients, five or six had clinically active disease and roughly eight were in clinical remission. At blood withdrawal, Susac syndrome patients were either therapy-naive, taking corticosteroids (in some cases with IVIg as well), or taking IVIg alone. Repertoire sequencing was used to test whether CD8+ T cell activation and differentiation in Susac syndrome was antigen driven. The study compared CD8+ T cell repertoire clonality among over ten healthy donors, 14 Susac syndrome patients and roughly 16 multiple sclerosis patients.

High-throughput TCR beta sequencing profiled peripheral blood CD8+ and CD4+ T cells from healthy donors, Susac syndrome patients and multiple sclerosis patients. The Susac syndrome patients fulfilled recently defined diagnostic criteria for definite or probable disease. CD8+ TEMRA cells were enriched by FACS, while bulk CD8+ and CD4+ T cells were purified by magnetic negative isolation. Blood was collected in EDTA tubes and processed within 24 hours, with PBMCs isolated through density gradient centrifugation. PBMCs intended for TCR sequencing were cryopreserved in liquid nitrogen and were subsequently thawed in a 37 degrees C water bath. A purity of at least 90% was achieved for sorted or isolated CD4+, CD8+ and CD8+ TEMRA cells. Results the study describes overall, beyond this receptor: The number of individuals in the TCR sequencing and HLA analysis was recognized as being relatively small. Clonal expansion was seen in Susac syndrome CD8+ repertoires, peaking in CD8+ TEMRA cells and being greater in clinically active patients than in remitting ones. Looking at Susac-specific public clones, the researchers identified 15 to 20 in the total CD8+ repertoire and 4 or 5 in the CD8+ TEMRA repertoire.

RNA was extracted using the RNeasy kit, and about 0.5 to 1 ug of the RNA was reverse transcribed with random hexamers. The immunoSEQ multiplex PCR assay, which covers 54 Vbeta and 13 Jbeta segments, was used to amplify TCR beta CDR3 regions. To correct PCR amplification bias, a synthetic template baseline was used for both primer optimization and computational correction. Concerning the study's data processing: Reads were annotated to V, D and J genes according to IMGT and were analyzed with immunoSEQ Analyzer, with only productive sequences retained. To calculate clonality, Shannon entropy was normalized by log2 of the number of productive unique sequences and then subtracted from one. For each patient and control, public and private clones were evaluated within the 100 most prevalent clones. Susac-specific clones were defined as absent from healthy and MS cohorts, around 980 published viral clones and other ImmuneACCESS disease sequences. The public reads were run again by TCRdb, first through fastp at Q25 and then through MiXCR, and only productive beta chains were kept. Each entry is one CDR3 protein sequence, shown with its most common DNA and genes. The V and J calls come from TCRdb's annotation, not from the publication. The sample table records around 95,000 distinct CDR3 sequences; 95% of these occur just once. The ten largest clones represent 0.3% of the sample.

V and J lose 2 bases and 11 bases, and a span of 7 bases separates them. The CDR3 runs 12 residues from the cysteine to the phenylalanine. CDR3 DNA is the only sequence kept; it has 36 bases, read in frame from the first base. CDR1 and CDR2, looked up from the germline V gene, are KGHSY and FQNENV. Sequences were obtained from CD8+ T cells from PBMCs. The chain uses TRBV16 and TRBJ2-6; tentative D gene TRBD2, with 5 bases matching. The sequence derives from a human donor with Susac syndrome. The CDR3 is CASSQVGDVLTF. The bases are TGTGCCAGCAGCCAAGTGGGAGACGTCCTGACTTTC. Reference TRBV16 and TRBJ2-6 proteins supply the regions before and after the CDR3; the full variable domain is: GEEVAQTPKHLVRGEGQKAKLYCAPIKGHSYVFWYQQVLKNEFKFLISFQNENVFDETGMPKERFSAKCLPNSPCSLEIQATKLEDSAVYFCASSQVGDVLTFGAGSRLTVL.